These 20 T cell receptor beta chains were sequenced from one sample in a study of cytomegalovirus exposure and HLA in healthy donors. Clones were sequenced by immunoSEQ multiplex PCR, and TCRdb holds only the in-frame ones, with some missing. The table has some 84,000 clones, approximately 91% seen once; the top ten hold around 2.1%. The sample comprised PBMCs. The receptors stem from a man aged 25 to 40 in good health and CMV-seronegative.

This clone was seen only once. The chain has TRBV27 and TRBJ2-5, with TRBD2 identical over 10 bases. V shed 2 bases and J 5 bases; nucleotides not matched to a gene: 5. The germline V gene has CDR1 MNHEY and CDR2 SMNVEV (reference sequence). The CDR3 is made up of 15 amino acids. The CDR3 DNA sequence: TGTGCCAGCAGTTTACGGAGCGGGAGGGCCGAGACCCAGTACTTC. This translates into CASSLRSGRAETQYF.

The V gene is TRBV2, the J gene TRBJ2-3; D tentatively fits TRBD1 or TRBD2 (5 bases each). CDR3 size: 15 residues. The germline V and J ends were trimmed by 7 bases and 2 bases, with 16 bases remaining between them. CDR1 is SNHLY and CDR2 is FYNNEI in the germline V gene. This chain's CDR3 is CASTEGPSDTDTQYF. CDR3 sequence (DNA): TGTGCCAGCACTGAGGGGCCATCTGACACAGATACGCAGTATTTT. Based on the CDR3 plus reference TRBV2 and TRBJ2-3, the full variable domain is EPEVTQTPSHQVTQMGQEVILRCVPISNHLYFYWYRQILGQKVEFLVSFYNNEISEKSEIFDDQFSVERPDGSNFTLKIRSTKLEDSAMYFCASTEGPSDTDTQYFGPGTRLTVL.

The count of this clone is one. This CDR3 is CASSEGTRGSGNTIYF. In DNA, the CDR3 is TGCGCCAGCAGTGAAGGGACACGCGGCTCTGGAAACACCATATATTTT. This chain uses TRBV10-1 with TRBJ1-3; the D gene is possibly TRBD1 (6 bases). Germline CDR1 WNHNN, CDR2 SYGVQD (reference sequence). The CDR3 consists of 16 residues. The V end lost 3 bases, the J end lost 0 bases, and 12 bases lay between the germline ends.

This clone was picked up many times. The rearrangement uses TRBV2 and TRBJ2-7; the D is unclear. This CDR3 has 13 amino acids. The V gene lost 8 bases and the J gene lost 7 bases, with 18 bases spanning the gap. Germline V gene lookup returns CDR1 SNHLY and CDR2 FYNNEI. CDR3 sequence (DNA): TGTGCCAGCGGAGAGCCATTTAAGTTAGAGCAGTACTTC. Translated: CASGEPFKLEQYF.

This sequence joins TRBV6-5 and TRBJ2-1; no reliable D call. V lost 0 bases and J lost 10, with 4 bases in between. Germline V lookup: CDR1 MNHEY, CDR2 SVGAGI. The CDR3 totals 11 residues. CDR3 bases: TGTGCCAGCAGTTACTCGAGGGAGCAGTTCTTC. Translated: CASSYSREQFF.

The DNA for the CDR3 is TGCGCCAAGCGAACCGACAGGGGATCCTCCTATAATTCACCCCTCCACTTT. Its translation is CAKRTDRGSSYNSPLHF. This sequence joins TRBV10-1 and TRBJ1-6; 8 nucleotides match TRBD1. CDR1 is WNHNN, CDR2 SYGVQD, per germline (reference sequence). This CDR3 is 17 amino acids long. V trimming: 10 bases; J trimming: 0 bases; junction bases outside the gene matches: 11.

This rearrangement joins TRBV6-4 to TRBJ1-4; the D is unclear. There are 9 residues in the CDR3. CDR1 MRHNA and CDR2 SNTAGT come from the germline V gene. V gave up 11 bases and J gave up 8 bases, with 6 bases separating them. Here the CDR3 reads CAEEEKLFF. In DNA, the CDR3 is TGTGCCGAAGAGGAAAAACTGTTTTTT.

The V and J genes are TRBV5-5 and TRBJ1-2; weak D call: TRBD1 (5 bases). This CDR3 region has 19 residues. Looked up from germline, CDR1 is SGHKS and CDR2 is YYEKEE (reference sequence). V lost 0 bases, J lost 0 bases, and 21 bases lay in between. CDR3 DNA sequence: TGTGCCAGCAGCTTGGCACCGTCCGGAGCGCCAGGGCCTAACTATGGCTACACCTTC. Amino acids: CASSLAPSGAPGPNYGYTF.

The genes are TRBV27 and TRBJ1-4; TRBD1 is a possible D gene (5 bases). V shed 6 bases and J shed 5 bases, with 16 bases lying between them. The CDR3 runs to 15 residues. Germline CDR1 and CDR2: MNHEY and SMNVEV (reference sequence). The CDR3 here is CASRQSRQLNEKLFF. The CDR3 DNA is TGTGCCAGCAGACAAAGCCGACAGCTAAATGAAAAACTGTTTTTT.

The chain carries TRBV4-1 and TRBJ2-1; 12 nucleotides line up with TRBD2. This CDR3 comprises 19 residues. V shed 1 base and J 2 bases; nucleotides not matched to a gene: 9. CDR1 is MGHRA and CDR2 is YSYEKL in the germline V gene. This chain's CDR3 is CASSQGFTSGRPPYNEQFF. For the CDR3, the DNA is TGCGCCAGCAGCCAAGGGTTTACTAGCGGGAGGCCTCCCTACAATGAGCAGTTCTTC.

The chain couples TRBV28 to TRBJ1-2; 9 bases fit TRBD1. The germline V gene has CDR1 MDHEN and CDR2 SYDVKM. This CDR3 is 14 amino acids long. V gave up 5 bases and J gave up 6 bases; unmatched junction bases: 7. The CDR3 DNA follows: TGTGCCAGCAGTAGCCCGACAGGGGGTAATGGCTACACCTTC. Amino acids: CASSSPTGGNGYTF.

The rearrangement joins TRBV18 to TRBJ2-3; D is undetermined. Trimming stripped 2 bases from V and 2 bases from J, with 8 bases between. Germline loops: CDR1 KGHSH, CDR2 LQKENI. The CDR3 sequence is 14 residues long. The CDR3 sequence is CASSPGPTTDTQYF. As DNA, the CDR3 is TGTGCCAGCTCACCAGGGCCTACCACAGATACGCAGTATTTT.

This sequence joins TRBV28 and TRBJ1-2, with TRBD1 as a possible D gene (6 bases). Germline-derived CDR1 and CDR2 are MDHEN and SYDVKM. V lost 6 bases, J lost 5 bases, and 10 bases lay in between. This CDR3 is built from 12 residues. The CDR3 here is CASRTGDYGYTF. The CDR3 bases are TGTGCCAGCAGGACAGGAGATTATGGCTACACCTTC.

The chain combines TRBV11-2 with TRBJ1-5; TRBD1 aligns across 7 bases. The germline V gene has CDR1 SGHAT and CDR2 FQNNGV. J was trimmed by 4 bases and V by 0 bases; bases with no gene match: 3. This CDR3 has 15 amino acids. CDR3 sequence: CASSLDLDRNQPQHF. The CDR3 nucleotides are TGTGCCAGCAGCTTAGATCTGGACAGGAATCAGCCCCAGCATTTT.

The chain uses TRBV6-5 and TRBJ2-7, with 8 bases fitting TRBD1. Germline trimming cut 4 bases from V and 3 bases from J; bases unmatched to any gene: 5. Germline V gene sequence: CDR1 MNHEY, CDR2 SVGAGI. The CDR3 length is 14 residues. Here the CDR3 reads CASSSGTGVYEQYF. The CDR3 coding sequence is TGTGCCAGCAGTTCCGGGACAGGAGTCTACGAGCAGTACTTC.

The chain links TRBV5-8 to TRBJ2-2; D may be TRBD2 (5 bases). This CDR3 is 16 amino acids long. V was cut by 0 bases and J by 0 bases, with 9 bases left in between. CDR1 is SGHTS and CDR2 is YDEGEE in the germline V gene. Here the CDR3 reads CASSLVPGSNTGELFF. The CDR3 DNA sequence: TGTGCCAGCAGCTTGGTGCCGGGATCGAACACCGGGGAGCTGTTTTTT.

The genes are TRBV7-2 and TRBJ2-3; possible D gene TRBD1, 6 bases. CDR1 and CDR2 (germline): SGHTA, FQGNSA. V lost 7 bases and J 1 base, leaving 9 bases between the germline ends. The CDR3 totals 13 residues. The CDR3 DNA reads TGTGCCAGCACAGGACAGCGCACAGATACGCAGTATTTT. Translated: CASTGQRTDTQYF. Full variable domain (missing parts from reference TRBV7-2 and TRBJ2-3): GAGVSQSPSNKVTEKGKDVELRCDPISGHTALYWYRQSLGQGLEFLIYFQGNSAPDKSGLPSDRFSAERTGGSVSTLTIQRTQQEDSAVYLCASTGQRTDTQYFGPGTRLTVL.

About this clone itself: Its ends do not fully match the called genes, so a read error is possible. The chain is built from TRBV7-7 and TRBJ2-5, with D maybe TRBD1 (6 bases). Germline CDR1 SSHAT, CDR2 FNYEAQ (reference sequence). The CDR3 is made up of 15 amino acids. The CDR3 sequence: CASSAMSGTPETQYF. CDR3 in DNA: TGTGCTAGCAGCGCTATGTCCGGGACACCAGAGACCCAGTACTTC.

The gene calls are TRBV5-1 and TRBJ2-5, with 12 bases that match TRBD2. Trimming removed 4 bases from V and 7 bases from J; junction bases left unmatched: 8. CDR3 length equals 15 residues. Germline V gives CDR1 SGHRS, CDR2 YFSETQ. The chain's CDR3 is CASSPVTSGGMTQYF. CDR3 sequence (DNA): TGCGCCAGCAGCCCAGTGACTAGCGGGGGTATGACCCAGTACTTC.

The rearrangement joins TRBV5-1 to TRBJ1-1; D possibly corresponds to TRBD1 (6 bases). CDR1 and CDR2 from the germline V gene are SGHRS and YFSETQ. V gave up 0 bases and J gave up 0 bases, with 9 bases separating them. This CDR3 is 15 amino acids long. The CDR3 DNA reads as TGCGCCAGCAGCTTGGCAGGGGCGGTGAACACTGAAGCTTTCTTT. Its translation is CASSLAGAVNTEAFF.